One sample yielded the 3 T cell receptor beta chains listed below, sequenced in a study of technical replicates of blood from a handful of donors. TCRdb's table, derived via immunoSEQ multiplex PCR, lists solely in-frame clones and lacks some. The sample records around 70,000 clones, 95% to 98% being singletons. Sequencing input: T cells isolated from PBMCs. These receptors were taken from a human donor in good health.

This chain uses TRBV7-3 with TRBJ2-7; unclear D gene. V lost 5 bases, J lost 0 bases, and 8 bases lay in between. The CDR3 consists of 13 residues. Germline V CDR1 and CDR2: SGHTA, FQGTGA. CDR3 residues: CASSPGGSYEQYF. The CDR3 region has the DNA TGTGCCAGCAGCCCCGGTGGCTCCTACGAGCAGTACTTC.

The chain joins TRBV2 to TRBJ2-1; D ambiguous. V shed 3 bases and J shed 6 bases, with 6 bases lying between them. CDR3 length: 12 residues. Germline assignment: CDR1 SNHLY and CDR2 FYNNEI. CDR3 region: CASSENFNEQFF. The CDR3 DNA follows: TGTGCCAGCAGTGAGAACTTCAATGAGCAGTTCTTC.

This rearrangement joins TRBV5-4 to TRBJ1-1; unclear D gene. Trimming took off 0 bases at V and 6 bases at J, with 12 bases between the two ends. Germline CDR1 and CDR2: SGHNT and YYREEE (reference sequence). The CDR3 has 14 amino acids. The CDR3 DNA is TGTGCCAGCAGCTTGGCCGGGGAGGGCGCTGAAGCTTTCTTT. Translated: CASSLAGEGAEAFF.